Listed below are T cell receptor beta chains from one sample, sequenced in a study of blood T cell repertoires in COVID-19. Here immunoSEQ multiplex PCR was the method, and the copy in TCRdb shows in-frame clones only, minus some. The sample gives roughly 220,000 clones, approximately 90% of which show up once; 5% to 6.5% is in the top ten. Source material: peripheral blood. Every receptor here comes from a man at least 80 years old with acute or convalescent COVID-19. CDR3s include the opening cysteine and the closing phenylalanine or tryptophan. The D gene is left open where the match is weak. The size of a clone is reported for some rows only, either as once, few or many, or as a class for expanded clones.

D gene,J gene,clone size,V gene,CDR3 DNA,CDR3 protein
.,TRBJ2-2,.,TRBV10-1,TGCGCCAGCAGTGAGTCGGACAGTAAGAACACCGGGGAGCTGTTTTTT,CASSESDSKNTGELFF
TRBD2,TRBJ2-5,.,TRBV19,TGTGCCAGTAGTATTCAGCGGGGCTACCAAGAGACCCAGTACTTC,CASSIQRGYQETQYF
TRBD2,TRBJ2-1,.,TRBV19,TGTGCCAGTAGCACTAGCGGGCGAAACAATGAGCAGTTCTTC,CASSTSGRNNEQFF
TRBD2,TRBJ2-1,.,TRBV24-1,TGTGCCACTCAAGCGGGAGGGGCAACCAATGAGCAGTTCTTC,CATQAGGATNEQFF
.,TRBJ2-7,few,TRBV5-1,TGCGCCAGCAGTCGAGAGGGGGTTTCATCCTACGAGCAGTACTTC,CASSREGVSSYEQYF
TRBD2,TRBJ2-5,.,TRBV29-1,TGCAGCTATAAGCGGGAGCGAGAGACCCAGTACTTC,CSYKRERETQYF
.,TRBJ1-5,.,TRBV6-2/TRBV6-3,TGTGCCAGCAGTTCAGGGGTGCAGCCCCAGCATTTT,CASSSGVQPQHF
.,TRBJ1-1,few,TRBV30,TGTGCCCAAAACAGCGGCGCTGAAGCTTTCTTT,CAQNSGAEAFF
.,TRBJ1-2,.,TRBV5-5,TGTGCCAGCAGCTTGATGGGTGATATAAGGCAGGATGGCTACACCTTC,CASSLMGDIRQDGYTF
TRBD1,TRBJ2-1,.,TRBV19,TGTGCCAGTAAGCCCTGGACAGGGGATTACAATGAGCAGTTCTTC,CASKPWTGDYNEQFF
.,TRBJ1-2,.,TRBV9,TGTGCCAGCAGCAATCAGGGTGTAGATGGCTACACCTTC,CASSNQGVDGYTF
TRBD1,TRBJ1-2,.,TRBV9,TGTGCCAGCAGCGGGCTACAGGGGGACACCTTC,CASSGLQGDTF
.,TRBJ2-5,.,TRBV5-1,TGCGCCAGCAGCTTGGAGGGCCACAGGGTGGGAGAGACCCAGTACTTC,CASSLEGHRVGETQYF
TRBD1,TRBJ1-4,.,TRBV9,TGTGCCAGCAGCGCAAGGACAGGGGTGGACGAAAAACTGTTTTTT,CASSARTGVDEKLFF
.,TRBJ2-3,few,TRBV2,TGTGCCAGCAGTGCTGGAGGGGGCACAGATACGCAGTATTTT,CASSAGGGTDTQYF
.,TRBJ1-2,.,TRBV3-1/TRBV3-2,TGTGCCAGCAGCCAAGCAGGGGCTAACTATGGCTACACCTTC,CASSQAGANYGYTF
.,TRBJ2-7,.,TRBV7-2,TGTGCCAGCAGCTTAGGCGTAGCTTACGAGCAGTACTTC,CASSLGVAYEQYF
TRBD1,TRBJ2-5,.,TRBV7-9,TGTGCCAGCAGCCTTGCAAGGGGGCTATTGGAGACCCAGTACTTC,CASSLARGLLETQYF
TRBD1,TRBJ2-2,many,TRBV19,TGTGCCACCCACAGGGGCACCGGGGAGCTGTTTTTT,CATHRGTGELFF
.,TRBJ2-2,once,TRBV11-2,TGTGCCAGCAGGCAAACAGGGTGGACGGCCGGGGAGCTGTTTTTT,CASRQTGWTAGELFF
.,TRBJ1-3,.,TRBV6-5,TGTGCCAGCAGTTACAACCCAGGTTACTCTGGAAACACCATATATTTT,CASSYNPGYSGNTIYF
.,TRBJ2-2,.,TRBV18,TGTGCCAGCTCACCACCGTCCCAGATAAACACCGGGGAGCTGTTTTTT,CASSPPSQINTGELFF
.,TRBJ1-5,.,TRBV19,TGTGCCAGTAGTATAGATCTTCGGGGTCCTTATAGCAATCAGCCCCAGCATTTT,CASSIDLRGPYSNQPQHF
TRBD2,TRBJ2-4,.,TRBV3-1/TRBV3-2,TGTGCCAGCAGAGTTCTAGCGGGGGGGGAAAACATTCAGTACTTC,CASRVLAGGENIQYF
.,TRBJ1-1,few,TRBV5-1,TGCGCCAGCAGCTCATCGGGAGGGGCGGCGAACACTGAAGCTTTCTTT,CASSSSGGAANTEAFF
TRBD2,TRBJ2-2,.,TRBV19,TGTGCCAGTAGACAACTAGCGTCCGGGGAGCTGTTTTTT,CASRQLASGELFF
TRBD1,TRBJ2-1,.,TRBV10-3,TGTGCCATCAGTCCCGACAGGGGGGATTACAATGAGCAGTTCTTC,CAISPDRGDYNEQFF
.,TRBJ1-3,.,TRBV6-6,TGTGCCAGCAGCCCTCTGAGAGGTCGTTCTGGAAACACCATATATTTT,CASSPLRGRSGNTIYF